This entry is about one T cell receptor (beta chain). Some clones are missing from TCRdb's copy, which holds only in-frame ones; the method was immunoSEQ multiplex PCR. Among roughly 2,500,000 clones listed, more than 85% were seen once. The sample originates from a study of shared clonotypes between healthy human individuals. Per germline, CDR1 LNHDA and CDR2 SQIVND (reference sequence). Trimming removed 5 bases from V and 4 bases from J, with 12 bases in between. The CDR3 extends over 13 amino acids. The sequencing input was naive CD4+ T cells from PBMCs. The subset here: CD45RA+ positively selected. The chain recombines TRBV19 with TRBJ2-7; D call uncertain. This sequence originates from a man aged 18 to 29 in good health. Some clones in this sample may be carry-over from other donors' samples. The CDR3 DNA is TGTGCCAGTAGTGGGGTATCCGGGTACGAGCAGTACTTC. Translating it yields CASSGVSGYEQYF. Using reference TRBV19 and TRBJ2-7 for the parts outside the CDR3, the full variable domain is DGGITQSPKYLFRKEGQNVTLSCEQNLNHDAMYWYRQDPGQGLRLIYYSQIVNDFQKGDIAEGYSVSREKKESFPLTVTSAQKNPTAFYLCASSGVSGYEQYFGPGTRLTVT.